The 5 T cell receptor beta chains below were found in one sample sequenced in a study of T cell repertoires in cytomegalovirus infection. MiXCR was run by TCRdb on the reads, yielding one entry per CDR3 protein. The sample holds nearly 550,000 distinct CDR3 sequences; 16% are singletons and the top ten take roughly a quarter. Sequenced input: CD8+ T cells from PBMCs. The receptor set was obtained from a human donor in good health (CMV status not recorded). Some clones in this sample may be carry-over from other donors' samples.

This clonotype was picked up many times. V usage is TRBV7-9 and J usage is TRBJ2-1; D possibly matches TRBD1 or TRBD2 (5 bases each). Trimming stripped 4 bases from V and 9 bases from J, with 13 bases between. The CDR3 is 13 residues long. CDR1 and CDR2 from the germline V gene are SEHNR and FQNEAQ (reference sequence). This CDR3 reads CASSSGTATEQFF. The CDR3 DNA reads as TGTGCCAGCAGCTCCGGGACCGCAACTGAGCAGTTCTTC.

V gene TRBV14 combines with J gene TRBJ2-5; 9 nucleotides agree with TRBD1. Trimming took 4 bases from V and 1 from J; bases not matched to a gene: 13. CDR1 SGHDN and CDR2 FVKESK come from the germline V gene. The CDR3 is 18 residues long. The CDR3 DNA is TGTGCCAGCAGCCCCCTTGGGTTACAGGGGGCTGGCCAAGAGACCCAGTACTTC. Translation: CASSPLGLQGAGQETQYF.

At least ten counts were recorded for this clonotype. V and J are TRBV19 and TRBJ2-7; TRBD1 matches 9 bases. This CDR3 contains 14 residues. CDR1 and CDR2 from the germline V gene are LNHDA and SQIVND (reference sequence). V lost 9 bases to trimming and J lost 4 bases; unmatched junction nucleotides: 10. The DNA of the CDR3 is TGTGCCAGCACCCCCAGGACAGGGGTTTACGAGCAGTACTTC. Its protein is CASTPRTGVYEQYF.

This clonotype was detected a few times. This chain links TRBV6-1 with TRBJ1-2; TRBD1 aligns across 8 bases. Germline V gene data show CDR1 as MNHNS and CDR2 as SASEGT. This CDR3 comprises 14 residues. The V gene end was trimmed by 2 bases and the J gene end by 6 bases; junction bases not matched to a gene: 5. CDR3 DNA: TGTGCCAGCAGTGAAACAGGGGGTTGGGATGGCTACACCTTC. This translates into CASSETGGWDGYTF.

With regard to this clonotype: This may stem from a read error, because a much larger clone lies one nucleotide away. This chain links TRBV27 with TRBJ1-5, with 8 nucleotides matching TRBD1. The CDR3 contains 15 residues. Germline values: CDR1 MNHEY, CDR2 SMNVEV (reference sequence). J lost 3 bases, V lost 4 bases, and 5 bases had no gene match. DNA for the CDR3: TGTGCCAGCAGTTCCAGGGGGCGTAACAATCAGCCCCAGCATTTT. As protein: CASSSRGRNNQPQHF.